Sequencing of this T cell receptor beta chain was carried out in a study of T cells in localized non-small cell lung cancer. Study findings and constraints: There was higher T cell clonality in uninvolved adjacent lung than in tumor, and it was highest there. Median detection of top 100 tumor clones in adjacent lung was 57 clones. Longer survival (overall) was linked to higher T cell density in blood.

The repertoire was sequenced with immunoSEQ multiplex PCR; TCRdb's copy has only in-frame clones and lacks some. The table records 100,000 to 150,000 clones, around 92% of them present only once. This clone appeared once. Its antigen is as yet unknown. Germline V gene sequence: CDR1 SGHNT, CDR2 YENEEA. The V and J ends lost 0 bases and 15 bases respectively, with 15 bases between them. The CDR3 is made up of 13 amino acids. This sequence was found in a female donor over 55 with stage I lung adenocarcinoma. The sequences come from peripheral blood, collected before any cancer treatment. The rearrangement joins TRBV11-3 to TRBJ2-1; D gene unclear. CDR3 nucleotides: TGTGCCAGCAGCTTAGACCCTCGCGTACCTCCGTTCTTC. Translation gives CASSLDPRVPPFF.